The 21 T cell receptor beta chains listed next were all sequenced from one sample in a study of regulatory T cells in long-lasting Graves disease. Researchers made TCR beta libraries by using iRepertoire HTBI primers and running Arm-PCR on CDR3 regions. TCRdb processed the multiplex PCR reads anew with MiXCR; each CDR3 protein has one entry. The sample consists of roughly 430,000 distinct CDR3 sequences, roughly 23% of them appearing once. Time point given: persistent/refractory GD, antithyroid drugs over 5 years with positive TRAb. Preparation of the TCR library used RNA extracted from PBMCs. This material consisted of peripheral blood mononuclear cells (PBMCs), taken when the disease was refractory, from a patient treated with antithyroid drugs. These receptors all stem from a female donor with Graves disease.

In this sample, this clonotype turned up a few times. J is TRBJ1-5 and V is TRBV20-1; maybe TRBD1 (5 bases). Germline V gives CDR1 DFQATT, CDR2 SNEGSKA (reference sequence). The CDR3 totals 13 residues. The V gene lost 3 bases and the J gene lost 3 bases, with 9 bases spanning the gap. The CDR3 region has the DNA TGCAGTGCTAGTGTAGGGGACAATCAGCCCCAGCATTTT. Residues: CSASVGDNQPQHF.

V and J are TRBV2 and TRBJ1-5, with 9 bases matching TRBD1. The junction had 4 bases not matched to a gene; V was cut back by 8 bases and J by 5 bases. The CDR3 covers 13 residues. The germline CDR1 and CDR2 sequences are SNHLY and FYNNEI. The DNA for the CDR3 is TGTGCCAGCCAGGACAGGGGAGATCAGCCCCAGCATTTT. Amino acids: CASQDRGDQPQHF.

This clonotype appeared a few times. The chain carries TRBV20-1 and TRBJ2-7; 10 nucleotides align to TRBD2. Germline assignment: CDR1 DFQATT and CDR2 SNEGSKA (reference sequence). Germline trimming cut 6 bases from V and 6 bases from J; bases unmatched to any gene: 2. The CDR3 runs to 11 residues. CDR3 residues: CSAQRGGEQYF. The CDR3 DNA reads TGCAGTGCCCAGCGGGGGGGCGAGCAGTACTTC.

The chain carries TRBV12-3 or TRBV12-4 and TRBJ2-7, with TRBD2 matching over 11 bases. Trimming removed 5 bases from V and 4 bases from J; junction bases left unmatched: 4. This CDR3 is built from 14 residues. In DNA form, the CDR3 reads TGTGCCAGCAGTCCCAGACTAGCGGGATACGAGCAGTACTTC. It specifies CASSPRLAGYEQYF.

The table lists this clonotype with many counts. The chain recombines TRBV5-5 with TRBJ1-5, with D perhaps TRBD1 (6 bases). V lost 4 bases and J 2 bases, leaving 19 bases between the germline ends. This CDR3 is 17 amino acids long. Germline V CDR1 and CDR2: SGHKS, YYEKEE (reference sequence). The CDR3 nucleotides are TGTGCCAGCAGCGGTGCTGTGGGGGCGCCACGCAATCAGCCCCAGCATTTT. As protein: CASSGAVGAPRNQPQHF.

This clonotype was observed at least ten times. This sequence joins TRBV2 and TRBJ1-5; D might be TRBD1 (6 bases). The CDR3 sequence is 15 residues long. The V and J ends lost 7 bases and 3 bases respectively, with 16 bases between them. Germline values: CDR1 SNHLY, CDR2 FYNNEI. Written as DNA, the CDR3 is TGTGCCAGCATCCTGAATGGACAGCCCAATCAGCCCCAGCATTTT. This codes for CASILNGQPNQPQHF. Supplemented by reference TRBV2 and TRBJ1-5, the full variable domain reads EPEVTQTPSHQVTQMGQEVILRCVPISNHLYFYWYRQILGQKVEFLVSFYNNEISEKSEIFDDQFSVERPDGSNFTLKIRSTKLEDSAMYFCASILNGQPNQPQHFGDGTRLSIL.

This clonotype was counted ten times or more. This rearrangement joins TRBV6-1 to TRBJ1-1; the D gene is possibly TRBD1 (5 bases). In germline, CDR1 is MNHNS, CDR2 SASEGT. This CDR3 region has 13 residues. V was cut by 5 bases and J by 1 base, with 8 bases left in between. The CDR3 reads CASSKTENTEAFF. The DNA of the CDR3 is TGTGCCAGCAGTAAGACAGAGAACACTGAAGCTTTCTTT.

Many counts were recorded for this clonotype. The V and J genes are TRBV12-3 or TRBV12-4 and TRBJ2-5; TRBD1 is a possible D gene (5 bases). V lost 5 bases, J lost 4 bases, and 14 bases lay in between. CDR3 size: 14 residues. The CDR3 spells CASSPYFRVETQYF. CDR3 in DNA: TGTGCCAGCAGTCCCTATTTCAGGGTAGAGACCCAGTACTTC.

This clonotype has a count of ten or more. The chain joins TRBV7-2 to TRBJ2-7; D gene ambiguous. V lost 5 bases and J lost 2, with 10 bases in between. Per germline, CDR1 SGHTA and CDR2 FQGNSA. The length of the CDR3 is 13 residues. As DNA, the CDR3 is TGTGCCAGCAGCGTATTAGGACCCTACGAGCAGTACTTC. Translation gives CASSVLGPYEQYF.

The table lists this clonotype with many counts. This chain links TRBV19 with TRBJ1-4; 7 bases fit TRBD1. The CDR3 sequence is 15 residues long. V dropped 2 bases and J dropped 6; count of bases not matched to a gene: 6. The V gene's germline CDR1 is LNHDA and CDR2 SQIVND (reference sequence). The CDR3 region is CASSIYGTVDEKLFF. The CDR3 DNA sequence: TGTGCCAGTAGTATATATGGGACAGTGGATGAAAAACTGTTTTTT.

The table lists this clonotype with a few counts. The chain joins TRBV7-6 to TRBJ2-7, with 9 bases identical to TRBD2. Per the germline V gene, CDR1 is SGHVS and CDR2 is FNYEAQ. The ends lost 3 bases at V and 4 bases at J; junction bases unmatched: 4. The CDR3 loop spans 14 amino acids. In DNA form, the CDR3 reads TGTGCCAGCAGCTTGGCTAGCGGGAAGTACGAGCAGTACTTC. This codes for CASSLASGKYEQYF.

This clonotype appeared many times. This chain links TRBV2 with TRBJ2-7; tentative D call: TRBD1 (6 bases). CDR3 length: 13 amino acids. The V gene's germline CDR1 is SNHLY and CDR2 FYNNEI. Trimming took 5 bases from V and 3 from J, leaving 11 bases between them. For the CDR3, the DNA is TGTGCCAGCAGTCTCCGGGACAACTACGAGCAGTACTTC. This sequence encodes CASSLRDNYEQYF.

This chain joins TRBV2 and TRBJ2-7; no definite D call. Germline loops: CDR1 SNHLY, CDR2 FYNNEI. V shed 5 bases and J shed 5 bases, with 13 bases lying between them. The CDR3 length is 13 residues. CDR3 residues: CASSPRPLHEQYF. CDR3 in DNA: TGTGCCAGCAGTCCCCGGCCTCTCCACGAGCAGTACTTC.

With respect to this clonotype: A much larger clone lies one base from this, so it may be a read error. Since the CDR3 does not end with the conserved phenylalanine or tryptophan, this likely comes from a read error. V gene TRBV5-1 combines with J gene TRBJ1-6; no firm D call. V was pared by 2 bases and J by 15 bases, with 12 bases between. Germline CDR1 SGHRS, CDR2 YFSETQ. The CDR3 loop spans 12 amino acids. CDR3 bases: TGCGCCAGCAGCTTCGACCGCGCGGTCCTCCACCTT. As protein: CASSFDRAVLHL.

This clonotype was detected ten times or more. This chain links TRBV7-3 with TRBJ2-7; tentatively, D is TRBD1 or TRBD2 (6 bases each). The length of the CDR3 is 15 residues. V was trimmed by 5 bases and J by 3 bases, leaving 17 bases between them. Germline loops: CDR1 SGHTA, CDR2 FQGTGA. The CDR3 DNA follows: TGTGCCAGCAGCCCTGGGCAGGGGAGGCTCTACGAGCAGTACTTC. It encodes CASSPGQGRLYEQYF. The variable domain in full, with the rest retrieved from reference TRBV7-3 and TRBJ2-7, is GAGVSQTPSNKVTEKGKYVELRCDPISGHTALYWYRQSLGQGPEFLIYFQGTGAADDSGLPNDRFFAVRPEGSVSTLKIQRTERGDSAVYLCASSPGQGRLYEQYFGPGTRLTVT.

This clonotype was counted at least ten times. The J gene is TRBJ1-5, the V gene TRBV6-1, with no clear D. Trimming shortened V by 3 bases and J by 2 bases, and 8 bases separated the two germline ends. Germline CDR1 MNHNS, CDR2 SASEGT. The CDR3 contains 14 residues. The CDR3 reads CASSDGVGNQPQHF. The CDR3 DNA follows: TGTGCCAGCAGTGATGGGGTTGGCAATCAGCCCCAGCATTTT.

The chain links TRBV12-3 or TRBV12-4 to TRBJ2-3, with 11 nucleotides matching TRBD2. J lost 5 bases, V lost 3 bases, and 10 bases had no gene match. The CDR3 totals 17 residues. The CDR3 loop is CASSLGPTSGDRDTQYF. The CDR3 DNA reads TGTGCCAGCAGTTTGGGTCCGACTAGCGGGGACCGAGATACGCAGTATTTT.

The chain uses TRBV9 and TRBJ1-2; D possibly corresponds to TRBD1 (5 bases). Germline V gives CDR1 SGDLS, CDR2 YYNGEE. This CDR3 has 11 residues. V gave up 7 bases and J gave up 5 bases, with 9 bases separating them. The CDR3 is CASGGGYGYTF. The CDR3, as DNA: TGTGCCAGCGGGGGGGGGTATGGCTACACCTTC.

This clonotype was counted a few times. The J gene is TRBJ2-7, the V gene TRBV3-1, with 13 positions matching TRBD2. This CDR3 has 18 amino acids. V shed 3 bases, J shed 7 bases, and the junction held 15 bases outside the gene matches. In germline, CDR1 is LGHDT, CDR2 YNNKEL (reference sequence). CDR3: CASSHQGTSGKRRGEQYF. The CDR3 DNA reads TGTGCCAGCAGCCACCAGGGGACTAGCGGGAAGAGGAGGGGAGAGCAGTACTTC.

The chain links TRBV7-9 to TRBJ1-4, with D possibly matching TRBD1 (5 bases). V was shortened by 5 bases and J by 0 bases, with 13 bases between the two germline ends. CDR3 length: 16 residues. CDR1 and CDR2 from the germline V gene are SEHNR and FQNEAQ (reference sequence). The CDR3 sequence: CASSLGDRPTNEKLFF. CDR3 in DNA: TGTGCCAGCAGCCTAGGGGACCGACCAACTAATGAAAAACTGTTTTTT.

The chain employs TRBV29-1 and TRBJ2-5; D is unclear. Trimming removed 0 bases from V and 0 bases from J, with 11 bases in between. Germline V gene sequence: CDR1 SQVTM, CDR2 ANQGSEA. This CDR3 is 15 amino acids long. CDR3 DNA: TGCAGCGTTGAAGATTTGGCGCTCGACCAAGAGACCCAGTACTTC. This translates into CSVEDLALDQETQYF.